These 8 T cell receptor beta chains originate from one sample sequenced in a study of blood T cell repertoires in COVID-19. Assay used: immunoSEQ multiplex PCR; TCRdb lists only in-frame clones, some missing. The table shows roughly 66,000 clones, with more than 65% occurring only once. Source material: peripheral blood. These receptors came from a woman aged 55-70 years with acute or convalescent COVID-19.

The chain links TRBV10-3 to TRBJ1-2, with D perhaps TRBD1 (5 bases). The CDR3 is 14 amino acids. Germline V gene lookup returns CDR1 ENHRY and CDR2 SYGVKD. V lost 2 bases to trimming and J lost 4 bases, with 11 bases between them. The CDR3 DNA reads TGTGCCATCAGTGAGGACAGAACGAGCTATGGCTACACCTTC. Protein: CAISEDRTSYGYTF.

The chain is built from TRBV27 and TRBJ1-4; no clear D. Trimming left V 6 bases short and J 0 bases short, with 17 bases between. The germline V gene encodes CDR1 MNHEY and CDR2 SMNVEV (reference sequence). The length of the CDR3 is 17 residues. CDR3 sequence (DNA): TGTGCCAGCAGACAAAACCGCCCACAAGCAACTAATGAAAAACTGTTTTTT. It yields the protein CASRQNRPQATNEKLFF.

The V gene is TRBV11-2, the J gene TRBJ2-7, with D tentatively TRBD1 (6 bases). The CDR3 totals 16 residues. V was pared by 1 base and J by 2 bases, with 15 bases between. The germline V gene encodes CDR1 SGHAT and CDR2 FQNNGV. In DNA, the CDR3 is TGTGCCAGCAGCTTAGCGGGGACAATTGGGGCCTACGAGCAGTACTTC. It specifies CASSLAGTIGAYEQYF.

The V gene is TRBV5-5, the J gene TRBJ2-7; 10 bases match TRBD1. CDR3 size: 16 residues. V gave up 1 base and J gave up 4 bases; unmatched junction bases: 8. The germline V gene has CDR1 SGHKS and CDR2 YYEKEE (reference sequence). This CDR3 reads CASSLYSGQGFYEQYF. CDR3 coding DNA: TGTGCCAGCAGCTTGTATTCGGGACAGGGGTTTTACGAGCAGTACTTC. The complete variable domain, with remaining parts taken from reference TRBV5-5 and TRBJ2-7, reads DAGVTQSPTHLIKTRGQQVTLRCSPISGHKSVSWYQQVLGQGPQFIFQYYEKEERGRGNFPDRFSARQFPNYSSELNVNALLLGDSALYLCASSLYSGQGFYEQYFGPGTRLTVT.

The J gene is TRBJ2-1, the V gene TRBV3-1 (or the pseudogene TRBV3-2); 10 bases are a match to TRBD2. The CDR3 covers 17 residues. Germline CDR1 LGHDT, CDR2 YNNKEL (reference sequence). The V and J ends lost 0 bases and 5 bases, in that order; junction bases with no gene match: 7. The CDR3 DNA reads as TGTGCCAGCAGCCAAGATAGGTCTAGCGGGGGCCACAATGAGCAGTTCTTC. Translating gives CASSQDRSSGGHNEQFF.

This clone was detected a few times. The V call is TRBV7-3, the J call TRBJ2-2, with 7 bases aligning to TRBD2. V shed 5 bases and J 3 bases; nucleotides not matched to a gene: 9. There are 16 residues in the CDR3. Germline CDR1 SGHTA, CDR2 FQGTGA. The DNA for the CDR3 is TGTGCCAGCAGCGTTAGCGCGGGGGACTACACCGGGGAGCTGTTTTTT. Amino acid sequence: CASSVSAGDYTGELFF.

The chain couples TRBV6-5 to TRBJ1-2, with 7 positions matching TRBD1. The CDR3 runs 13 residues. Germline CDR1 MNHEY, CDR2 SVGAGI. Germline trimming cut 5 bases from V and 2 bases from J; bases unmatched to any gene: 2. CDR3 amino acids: CASSLTGNYGYTF. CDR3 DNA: TGTGCCAGCAGTCTGACAGGGAACTATGGCTACACCTTC.

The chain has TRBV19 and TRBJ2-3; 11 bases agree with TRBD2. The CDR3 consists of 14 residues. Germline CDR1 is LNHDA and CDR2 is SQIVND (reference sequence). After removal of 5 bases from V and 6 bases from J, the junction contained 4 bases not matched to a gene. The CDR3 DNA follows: TGTGCCAGTAGTCATAGCGGGGGGGAGGATACGCAGTATTTT. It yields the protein CASSHSGGEDTQYF.